Sequencing of this T cell receptor beta chain was carried out in a study of blood T cell repertoires in COVID-19. The table came from immunoSEQ multiplex PCR; TCRdb's copy has only in-frame clones and leaves some out. The sample lists some 38,000 clones, approximately 93% seen once, with 2% to 2.5% in the top ten. Specimen: peripheral blood. The receptor was isolated from a man aged 45-65 years with active COVID-19.

The CDR3 DNA follows: TGTGCCAGCACCCGGGGGAGCTTTGGCTACACCTTC. Amino acid sequence: CASTRGSFGYTF. The chain combines TRBV28 with TRBJ1-2, with D possibly TRBD1 on 5 matching bases. Germline CDR1 reads MDHEN; CDR2 reads SYDVKM. The length of the CDR3 is 12 residues. The germline V and J ends were trimmed by 7 bases and 7 bases, with 13 bases remaining between them.